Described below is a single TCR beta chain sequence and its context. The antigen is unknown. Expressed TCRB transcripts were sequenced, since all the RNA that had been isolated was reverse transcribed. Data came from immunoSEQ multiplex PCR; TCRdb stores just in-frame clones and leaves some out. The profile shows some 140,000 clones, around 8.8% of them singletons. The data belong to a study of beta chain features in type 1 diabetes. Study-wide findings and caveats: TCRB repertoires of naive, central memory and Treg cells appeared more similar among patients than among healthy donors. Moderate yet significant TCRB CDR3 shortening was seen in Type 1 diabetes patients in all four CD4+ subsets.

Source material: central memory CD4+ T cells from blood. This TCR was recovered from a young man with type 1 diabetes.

CDR3 amino acids: CASSPGAGPEPQHF. The CDR3 region has the DNA TGTGCCAGCAGTCCGGGAGCCGGACCTGAGCCCCAGCATTTT. The gene calls are TRBV7-2 and TRBJ1-5, with D hard to call. The CDR3 has 14 amino acids. With 6 bases removed from V and 8 bases from J, the gap between germline ends came to 17 bases. Germline V lookup: CDR1 SGHTA, CDR2 FQGNSA.